The rows below give T cell receptor beta chains drawn from one sample of a study of shared clonotypes between healthy human individuals. Assay used: immunoSEQ multiplex PCR; TCRdb lists only in-frame clones, some missing. The table shows 2 million to 2.5 million clones, with around 92% occurring only once. Sequencing was performed on naive CD4+ T cells from PBMCs. These receptors all come from a man aged 18 to 35 in good health. Some clones in this sample may be carry-over from other donors' samples. Each CDR3 is given with its conserved first and last residue. A D gene is named only where the DNA matches it firmly. Expanded clones are given a class, and other clones once, few, many or no size at all.

d_gene,v_gene,abundance,j_gene,CDR3nt,CDR3aa
TRBD1,TRBV7-6,NA,TRBJ2-2,TGTGCCAGCAGCTCAGGACAGGGAAGCACCGGGGAGCTGTTTTTT,CASSSGQGSTGELFF
TRBD2,TRBV4-2,NA,TRBJ2-7,TGTGCCAGCAGCCTCCGAGGACTAGGCTACGAGCAGTACTTC,CASSLRGLGYEQYF
TRBD2,TRBV28,NA,TRBJ2-4,TGTGCCAGCAGTCCAGCGGGACTAGCGGGAGGGAGGCCCAAAAACATTCAGTACTTC,CASSPAGLAGGRPKNIQYF
NA,TRBV6-1,NA,TRBJ2-5,TGTGCCAGCAGTGCCTTTAGTTCGGAGACCCAGTACTTC,CASSAFSSETQYF
NA,TRBV27,NA,TRBJ1-5,TGTGCCAGCAGTTTAGTCAGAGGACAGCCCCAGCATTTT,CASSLVRGQPQHF
NA,TRBV5-4,NA,TRBJ2-3,TGTGCCAGCAGAACAGACACAGATACGCAGTATTTT,CASRTDTDTQYF
NA,TRBV7-2,NA,TRBJ1-1,TGTGCCAGCAGCTTATCTCTGAACACTGAAGCTTTCTTT,CASSLSLNTEAFF
NA,TRBV15,NA,TRBJ2-3,TGTGCCACCAGCAGCCCGACTAGAACCCTCACAGATACGCAGTATTTT,CATSSPTRTLTDTQYF
NA,TRBV9,NA,TRBJ2-7,TGTGCCAGCAGCGTAGATGGAGTCCCAGGGTCCCTCTACGAGCAGTACTTC,CASSVDGVPGSLYEQYF
TRBD1,TRBV6-9,NA,TRBJ1-2,TGTGCCAGCAGTTACGGACAGGGGTCTAGTCCAAAAGGGGTTTATGGCTACACCTTC,CASSYGQGSSPKGVYGYTF
TRBD2,TRBV28,NA,TRBJ2-1,TGTGCCAGCAGTCTCGGACTAGCGGGAGTCAATGAGCAGTTCTTC,CASSLGLAGVNEQFF
TRBD1,TRBV5-4,NA,TRBJ1-1,TGTGCCAGCAGCTACCTGACAGGGGTTAGCACTGAAGCTTTCTTT,CASSYLTGVSTEAFF
TRBD1,TRBV6-1,NA,TRBJ1-2,TGTGCCAGCAGTGACTGGGACAGGGGACCGACCGACTATGGCTACACCTTC,CASSDWDRGPTDYGYTF
NA,TRBV5-4,NA,TRBJ1-4,TGTGCCAGCAGCTTGGGCGGGCGCGGTGAAAAACTGTTTTTT,CASSLGGRGEKLFF
NA,TRBV7-2,NA,TRBJ1-1,TGTGCCAGCAGCCGAGGGGTGGTGAACACTGAAGCTTTCTTT,CASSRGVVNTEAFF
NA,TRBV7-9,NA,TRBJ2-5,TGTGCCAGCAGCCCGGGAGAGACCCAGTACTTC,CASSPGETQYF
TRBD1,TRBV19,NA,TRBJ1-4,TGTGCCAGTAGTCCCCAGATCTGGGACAGCTACTTTGCAACTAATGAAAAACTGTTTTTT,CASSPQIWDSYFATNEKLFF
NA,TRBV15,NA,TRBJ1-2,TGTGCCACCAGCAGAGATAGGTTGGGGGGACCAAATGGCTACACCTTC,CATSRDRLGGPNGYTF
NA,TRBV13,NA,TRBJ1-1,TGTGCCAGCAGCGGCACAGGGCAGGGGAACACTGAAGCTTTCTTT,CASSGTGQGNTEAFF
NA,TRBV27,NA,TRBJ2-1,TGTGCCAGCAGTCCGACCCCAACCCCTGTTGAGCAGTTCTTC,CASSPTPTPVEQFF
TRBD1,TRBV18,NA,TRBJ1-3,TGTGCCAGCTCACTTGCCGGGACAGGGGCCGATGGCTCTGGAAACACCATATATTTT,CASSLAGTGADGSGNTIYF
NA,TRBV7-3,NA,TRBJ2-3,TGTGCCAGCGCCCTGGGGGGCGGAGATACGCAGTATTTT,CASALGGGDTQYF
NA,TRBV5-1,NA,TRBJ2-2,TGCGCCAGCAGCTTGTTGGCGCGGAGCTCAAGGGAGCTGTTTTTT,CASSLLARSSRELFF
NA,TRBV6-6,NA,TRBJ1-2,TGTGCCAGCAGTTACCCGGGGCAGTTTGGCTATGGCTACACCTTC,CASSYPGQFGYGYTF
TRBD2,TRBV4-3,NA,TRBJ2-7,TGCGCCAGCAGTCCTAGCGGGAGGGCCACTTACGAGCAGTACTTC,CASSPSGRATYEQYF
TRBD1,TRBV18,NA,TRBJ1-1,TGTGCCAGCTCACCTCGGACAGGGGGAATAAACACTGAAGCTTTCTTT,CASSPRTGGINTEAFF
NA,TRBV7-8,NA,TRBJ1-5,TGTGCCAGCAGCAGGCGGGCCTTCGGCAATCAGCCCCAGCATTTT,CASSRRAFGNQPQHF
NA,TRBV14,NA,TRBJ1-4,TGTGCCAGCAGCCAAGGTTCGACAGGCATATTTGAAAAACTGTTTTTT,CASSQGSTGIFEKLFF
TRBD1,TRBV5-6,NA,TRBJ2-7,TGTGCCAGCACCCGGGACAGGGGGGGGCCGGGGCTCTACTACGAGCAGTACTTC,CASTRDRGGPGLYYEQYF
NA,TRBV6-5,NA,TRBJ1-5,TGTGCCAGCAGTGCCGGTGGGCCCCAGCATTTT,CASSAGGPQHF
TRBD2,TRBV6-4,few,TRBJ2-1,TGTGCCAGCAGTGAATCGCGGGGGAGTAACTACAATGAGCAGTTCTTC,CASSESRGSNYNEQFF
NA,TRBV5-4,once,TRBJ2-5,TGTGCCAGCAGCTTGGTTCAGGGCAGCTTCCAAGAGACCCAGTACTTC,CASSLVQGSFQETQYF
NA,TRBV2,NA,TRBJ1-5,TGTGCCAGCGAACAGGATAGCAATCAGCCCCAGCATTTT,CASEQDSNQPQHF
NA,TRBV28,NA,TRBJ2-6,TGTGCCAGCAGTCTCCTCGGGGTAGGGACGGGTTCTGGGGCCAACGTCCTGACTTTC,CASSLLGVGTGSGANVLTF
TRBD1,TRBV7-3,NA,TRBJ2-3,TGTGCCAGCAGCTGGCAGGGGGCTACAGATACGCAGTATTTT,CASSWQGATDTQYF
NA,TRBV30,NA,TRBJ1-2,TGTGCCTGGATCCAGACCGGGGGCTACACCTTC,CAWIQTGGYTF
TRBD2,TRBV5-1,NA,TRBJ2-2,TGCGCCAGCAGATTAGCGGGAGGGCCCACCGGGGAGCTGTTTTTT,CASRLAGGPTGELFF
NA,TRBV4-1,NA,TRBJ2-7,TGCGCCAGCAGCCAGGTTGGACAGACCTACGAGCAGTACTTC,CASSQVGQTYEQYF
TRBD1,TRBV4-1,NA,TRBJ1-5,TGCGCCAGCAGCCCCAGGACAGGGGACCAGCCCCAGCATTTT,CASSPRTGDQPQHF
NA,TRBV5-1,NA,TRBJ2-3,TGCGCCAGCAGCTTGAGGGTTGGGGCAGATACGCAGTATTTT,CASSLRVGADTQYF
TRBD2,TRBV27,NA,TRBJ2-1,TGTGCCAGCAGTTTATCGCCTCTAGCGGGGGAGTTCAATGAGCAGTTCTTC,CASSLSPLAGEFNEQFF
NA,TRBV6-5,NA,TRBJ1-1,TGTGCCAGCAGGCGCAACAGGGACTTGAACACTGAAGCTTTCTTT,CASRRNRDLNTEAFF
TRBD1,TRBV15,NA,TRBJ2-7,TGTGCCACCAGCAGAGAGGCAGGGGGCATATACGAGCAGTACTTC,CATSREAGGIYEQYF
NA,TRBV19,NA,TRBJ1-1,TGTGCCAGTAGTATATTCGGTTATAGGGTGAAGACTGAAGCTTTCTTT,CASSIFGYRVKTEAFF
NA,TRBV19,NA,TRBJ2-3,TGTGCCAGTAGCGGGCCTCCCGGCACAGATACGCAGTATTTT,CASSGPPGTDTQYF
TRBD2,TRBV6-1,NA,TRBJ2-7,TGTGCCAGCAGTGGGACTAGCGGGAGGGCGAGCTCCTACGAGCAGTACTTC,CASSGTSGRASSYEQYF
NA,TRBV7-2,NA,TRBJ2-1,TGTGCCAGCAGCTTAGTAGCGGACTCCTACAATGAGCAGTTCTTC,CASSLVADSYNEQFF
NA,TRBV29-1,NA,TRBJ1-1,TGCAGCGTTGTGGCAGGGTCTGAAGCTTTCTTT,CSVVAGSEAFF
NA,TRBV9,NA,TRBJ2-7,TGTGCCAGCAGCGTAGCGGCGGCCCTCGTCTACGAGCAGTACTTC,CASSVAAALVYEQYF
NA,TRBV7-3,once,TRBJ2-7,TGTGCCAGCAGCTCGGACAGATCCTACGAGCAGTACTTC,CASSSDRSYEQYF
NA,TRBV9,NA,TRBJ2-2,TGTGCCAGCAGCGTAGAGGCAGTACGCACCGGGGAGCTGTTTTTT,CASSVEAVRTGELFF
TRBD2,TRBV19,NA,TRBJ2-1,TGTGCCAGTAGAAGGACTAGCGGGCGGGTGACGCGAAATGAGCAGTTCTTC,CASRRTSGRVTRNEQFF
NA,TRBV12-5,NA,TRBJ2-7,TGTGCTAGTGGTTTTGGGGATTGGGGCGAGCAGTACTTC,CASGFGDWGEQYF